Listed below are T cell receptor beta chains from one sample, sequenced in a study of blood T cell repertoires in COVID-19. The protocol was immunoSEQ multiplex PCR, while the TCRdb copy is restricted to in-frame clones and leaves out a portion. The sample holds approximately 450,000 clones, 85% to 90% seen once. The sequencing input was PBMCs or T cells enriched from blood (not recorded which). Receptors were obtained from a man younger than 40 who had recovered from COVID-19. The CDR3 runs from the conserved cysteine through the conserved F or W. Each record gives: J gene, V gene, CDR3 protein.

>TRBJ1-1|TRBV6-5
CASGPFRGTHTEAFF
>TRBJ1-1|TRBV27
CASSNRGSTEAFF
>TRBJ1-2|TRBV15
CATSNRQGGDGYTF
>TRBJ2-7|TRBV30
CAWDAGTGLHEQYF
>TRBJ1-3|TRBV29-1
CSVGSSGNTIYF
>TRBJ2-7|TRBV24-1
CATSEARDRGYF
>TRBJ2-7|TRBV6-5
CASTERGGWDYEQYF
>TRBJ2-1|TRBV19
CASSRGTEYNEQFF
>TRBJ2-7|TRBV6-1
CASSVSLGQGHSYEQYF
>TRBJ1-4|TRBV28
CASGLQGVGNEKLFF
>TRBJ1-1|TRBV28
CASIGGTGVTFF
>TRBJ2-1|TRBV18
CASPPLAGKKNEQFF
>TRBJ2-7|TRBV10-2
CASSLGQGAGEQYF
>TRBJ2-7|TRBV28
CASSLRGNEQYF
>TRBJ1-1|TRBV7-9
CASIEGQNTEAFF
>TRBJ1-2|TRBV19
CASSPSGTGGNYGYTF
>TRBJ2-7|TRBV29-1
CSVSRLAGVPLDEQYF
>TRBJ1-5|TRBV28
CASSLLTSSNQPQHF
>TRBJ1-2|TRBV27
CASSRTGGGYTF
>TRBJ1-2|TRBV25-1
CASSRDSNYGYTF
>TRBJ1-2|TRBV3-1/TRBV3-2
CASSQDSGIQGFSYGYTF
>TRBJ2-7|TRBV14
CASSQHSGLAESKQYF
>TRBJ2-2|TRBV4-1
CASSLTSGNIGELFF
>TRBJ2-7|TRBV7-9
CASSSGQGDYEQYF
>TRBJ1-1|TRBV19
CASGQGQLNTEAFF
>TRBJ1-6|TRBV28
CASSLPQAGWAPLHF
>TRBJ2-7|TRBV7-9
CASSSGVWADYEQYF
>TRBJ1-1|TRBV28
CASSPVVSLWNTEAFF
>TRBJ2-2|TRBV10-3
CAISEWEKELFF
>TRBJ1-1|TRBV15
CATSTGTLNTEAFF
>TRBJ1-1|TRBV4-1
CASSPWTGRDTEAFF
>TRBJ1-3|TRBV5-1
CASSSGTAGNTIYF
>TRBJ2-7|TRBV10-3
CAISQTDYYEQYF
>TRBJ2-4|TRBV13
CASSLGVAPQNIQYF
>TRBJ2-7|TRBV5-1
CASRTGTSVYEQYF
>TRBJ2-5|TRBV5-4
CASSSSGPLETQYF
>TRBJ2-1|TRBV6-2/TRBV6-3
CASSYSAGGLGNEQFF
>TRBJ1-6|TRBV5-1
CASSPRATENSPLHF